This T cell receptor beta chain originates from a study of cytomegalovirus exposure and HLA in healthy donors (dated by TCRdb to 2016 to 2017). General notes on the study: An earlier analysis of some 600 of the donors reported 276 Gb of sequence data and 95 million to 130 million unique TCR beta sequences obtained from roughly 180 million T cells. Roughly 320 gigabases of sequencing data and 70 million to 95 million unique TCR sequences made up an early release that covered nearly 650 HLA-typed donors. Among the roughly 400 genotyped donors, around 81% belonged to the genetic ancestry cluster associated with self-reported Caucasian donors. The study aimed to test whether signatures of past pathogen exposure could be identified by cataloging public T cell receptors. The T cell repertoires of several hundred subjects were profiled by immunosequencing and related to cytomegalovirus serostatus. In addition to the first cohort of 500 to 850 subjects, a separate validation cohort of under 150 different subjects was used. To predict cytomegalovirus infection status, the study combined high-throughput TCR immunosequencing, statistical association of individual TCRs with disease status, and machine learning. A later analysis re-analyzed previously published TCR beta repertoires from approximately 670 donors and added high-resolution HLA genotyping to study TCR occurrence patterns. The later analysis used no new phenotypic data to find candidate immune exposures, relying instead on TCR beta sequences and their occurrence across donors. To decide whether each TCR beta V gene segment behaved as functional or pseudogenic, an earlier analysis of some 600 of the donors relied on high-throughput TCR beta sequencing. Donor age, sex, ethnicity and CMV serostatus were collected together with the repertoire data. In a later genetic analysis, genome-wide SNP genotypes for about three fifths of the roughly 670 donors were used, and that subset was treated as a discovery cohort. All discovery cohort repertoires had been generated on a single sequencing platform. HLA typing covered class I and class II loci at four-digit resolution. The number of donors typed differed by locus, with roughly 620-630 for A, B, C, DRB1 and DQB1, roughly 520 for DQA1, under 610 for DPA1, and some 470 for DPB1. Five DR-DQ haplotypes were handled as single units for association and clustering, since linkage in the cohort was strong. On average, around 200,000 unique TCR beta nucleotide sequences were sequenced per donor among 398 genotyped donors of the cohort, with 15% to 20% of those sequences being non-productive. Broad study findings and their caveats: CMV serostatus was the only immune exposure information available for the cohort. In an earlier analysis of several hundred of the donors, most TCR beta V segments were observed in productive rearrangements about 90% or about 30% of the time, broadly matching IMGT annotations. Roughly uniform sequencing depth across donors was assumed in presence/absence analyses, although this assumption may not hold. Most TCR sequences were seen in very few donors, while some public TCRs were found in many individuals. A later genetic analysis reported fewer N-insertions in productive TCRs among donors in an Asian-associated ancestry cluster than the roughly 700-donor mean. In a later analysis, HLA-associated TCR beta chains showed more clonal expansion and lower generation probabilities than non-associated chains that were equally common. A few of the identified cytomegalovirus-associated TCR beta chains were confirmed in vitro to be specific for cytomegalovirus antigens. This cohort had only TCR beta chains sequenced, and the lack of alpha or paired-chain data limited which features could be detected. Assigning TCR associations to individual alleles was difficult when HLA alleles, especially DR and DQ, strongly co-occurred. Because counts were too low, under 20 rarely observed V segments, including chromosome 9 orphons, were left out of the earlier analysis of about 500 of the donors. A later analysis found that most CMV-associated TCR beta chains appeared HLA-restricted, with HLA associations seemingly driven largely by CMV exposure. Some IMGT-functional V segments, including TRBV6-2 and TRBV6-3, could not be told apart with the 87-base-pair reads, so those segments were excluded. A group of highly shared sequence variants was considered likely to be a technical artifact of the sequencing pipeline. The classifier was reported to diagnose cytomegalovirus status with high specificity and sensitivity in both the original cohort and the validation cohort. Linkage disequilibrium might explain the correlated functional status among segregating V segments, but an unknown experimental factor could not be excluded. Several of the top co-occurrence clusters appeared to be linked to parvovirus B19, influenza, CMV and Epstein-Barr virus, according to a later analysis. Because HLA typing was missing for some donors at each locus, association tests included only the typed subset. A total of about 150 TCR beta chains were listed by the study as associated with cytomegalovirus. According to a later analysis, TCR association rates differed among HLA loci, with DRB1 alleles showing the most associated TCRs and HLA-C alleles showing the fewest. V-gene and J-gene trimming of TCR beta chains was associated with a missense DCLRE1C variant in a later genetic analysis, and the association was replicated in an independent cohort. A further reported finding was that TCR beta sequences accurately predicted the HLA-A and HLA-B alleles for most subjects in the first cohort. Specific HLA alleles were associated with 15,000 to 20,000 TCR beta sequences at a false discovery rate of 0.05 in a later analysis. It was suggested by the authors that the approach could potentially be generalized to other disease states and immunological phenotypes.

Of note for this clone: Its antigen has not been determined. Nothing much larger sits one base from this clone, and base qualities are not available.

In total, about 650 healthy bone marrow donors made up the cohort. At the time of sampling, all cohort members were nominally healthy, though unrecorded immune exposures were likely present. The donor was CMV seropositive and belonged to the group of about 290 seropositive cohort members. A peripheral blood sample was collected from each donor, and TCR beta sequencing was performed on peripheral blood mononuclear cells. Genomic DNA extraction from the blood cell samples was performed with the Qiagen DNeasy Blood Extraction Kit. Measured from the cysteine to the phenylalanine, the CDR3 is 15 residues long. The read is trimmed to its CDR3 DNA, 45 bases read in frame from base 1. The junction shows trimming of 4 bases on V and 8 bases on J, and the gene matches do not reach 11 bases of it. CDR1 and CDR2 are read off the germline V gene as MDHEN and SYDVKM. To prepare the library, the immunoSEQ multiplex PCR assay was applied. The multiplex PCR relied on a mix of 60 forward primers for TCR Vbeta segments and 13 reverse primers for TCR Jbeta segments. A multiplex PCR assay on genomic DNA amplified the CDR3 region of rearranged TCR beta genes. Amplified TCR beta libraries were sequenced as 87-base-pair reads on the Illumina HiSeq System. The study's processing was this. In a later analysis, tens of millions of unique TCR beta chains were counted across the approximately 670 repertoires, and around 11 million of these chains were shared by at least two donors. A nearest-neighbor algorithm error-corrected the raw reads and collapsed the reads into unique sequences, merging closely related sequences to remove PCR and sequencing errors. CDR3 sequences were aligned to IMGT reference sequences to assign V, D and J gene segments. For a sequence to be retained, a match of at least six nucleotides to both a V gene segment and a J gene segment was required. Rearrangements were classified as productive when the CDR3 lacked stop codons and remained in frame with V and J, and all other rearrangements were classified as non-productive. CDR3 was defined by IMGT convention, running from the second conserved V-encoded cysteine to the conserved J-encoded phenylalanine. Sequences without an unambiguous match to a single V gene segment were excluded from the earlier analysis of about 600 of the donors. An earlier analysis of some 500 of the donors classified V segments as functional when productive rearrangements were above 56.7% and as segregating when the standard deviation between donors was above 5%. A statistical classification framework was built for diagnosing cytomegalovirus status from the catalog of TCR beta chain sequences. A later analysis assigned V and J genes by comparing TCR nucleotide sequences with IMGT/GENE-DB human TR gene sequences. Using the TCRdist pipeline, a later analysis assigned CDR3 sequences along with most-parsimonious VDJ recombination scenarios. In a later analysis, each TCR beta chain was defined by its CDR3 amino acid sequence together with its V-gene family, and reads lacking a unique V-gene family were excluded. A later analysis removed 550 to 650 highly shared, low-generation-probability nucleotide sequences to deal with suspected cross-contamination and a sequencing artifact. In a later analysis, a clonal expansion index for each public chain was calculated from normalized within-repertoire ranks of inferred template counts. Generation probabilities in a later analysis came from a VDJ recombination model fitted to out-of-frame rearrangements, and those results were checked against IGoR. Hypergeometric tests were used in a later analysis to score TCR-TCR, TCR-HLA and TCR-CMV co-occurrence, with a repertoire-size bias correction applied to the TCR pairs. False discovery rates were estimated in a later analysis by permuting HLA or CMV assignments 20 times. In a later analysis, co-occurring TCRs were grouped using DBSCAN, with TCRdist sequence similarity added in when clustering inside HLA-allele-positive subsets. Repertoires with fewer than 30,000 or more than 120,000 public chains, plus five repertoires with anomalous nucleotide sharing, were excluded from co-occurrence clustering. Drawn from immuneACCESS, this table holds only the in-frame rearrangements with V and J called that TCRdb kept. Clones are partly lost; checked studies trace under half to an unresolved V gene and leave the rest unexplained. V, J and clone size are taken as reported in that table, and D and trimming were inferred from the DNA itself. This sample has approximately 150,000 clones in its table, and roughly 80% of those were observed once. About 9.7% of the sample is taken by the ten largest.

The V and J genes are TRBV28 and TRBJ2-1; a stretch of 7 junction bases matches TRBD2. The receptor was isolated from a man in his late teens or twenties in good health and CMV-seropositive. The specimen sequenced was PBMCs. The CDR3 region: CASSSGGGSVDEQFF. The sequenced DNA: TGTGCCAGCAGTTCGGGCGGGGGTAGCGTGGATGAGCAGTTCTTC.